These 18 T cell receptor beta chains were sequenced from one sample in a study of T-cell reconstitution after alpha-beta-depleted transplantation in children. Study outcomes and limitations: At one year after transplant, newly produced T cells mostly accounted for T-cell counts and diversity.

Their antigens are not known. Construction of the TCRbeta library involved unique molecular identifiers. MiXCR was run by TCRdb on the PCR reads, yielding one entry per CDR3 protein. The sample lists some 300,000 distinct CDR3 sequences, over 7.5% occurring once. The sample here was peripheral blood, taken 360 days after TCRalphabeta/CD19-depleted stem cell transplant. The origin of the receptors is a female patient aged 2-15 years who had a stem cell transplant for Fanconi anemia, so the T cells may come from the graft donor.

This clonotype has just a few counts. The chain has TRBV11-2 and TRBJ2-3; D might be TRBD2 (5 bases). CDR3 length equals 18 residues. V was shortened by 2 bases and J by 0 bases, with 18 bases between the two germline ends. Germline V CDR1 and CDR2: SGHAT, FQNNGV. The CDR3 DNA reads as TGTGCCAGCAGCTTAAGGGCGGGCCCCCTATCTAGCACAGATACGCAGTATTTT. Amino acid sequence: CASSLRAGPLSSTDTQYF.

This clonotype appeared many times. The chain couples TRBV6-1 to TRBJ1-2; no clear D gene. From germline, CDR1 is MNHNS and CDR2 SASEGT. The CDR3 consists of 11 residues. The germline V and J ends were trimmed by 4 bases and 4 bases, with 4 bases remaining between them. The CDR3 bases are TGTGCCAGCAGTGTCTCCTATGGCTACACCTTC. This translates into CASSVSYGYTF.

This rearrangement joins TRBV5-1 to TRBJ1-2; D not resolved. This CDR3 has 13 amino acids. V shed 0 bases and J shed 4 bases, with 7 bases lying between them. CDR1 is SGHRS and CDR2 is YFSETQ in the germline V gene. The CDR3: CASSLDAFYGYTF. The CDR3 DNA follows: TGCGCCAGCAGCTTGGATGCATTCTATGGCTACACCTTC.

This clonotype was picked up many times. V usage is TRBV25-1 and J usage is TRBJ2-7; D perhaps matches TRBD1 (6 bases). The CDR3 has 14 residues. Germline V lookup: CDR1 MGHDK, CDR2 SYGVNS. The germline V and J ends were trimmed by 5 bases and 3 bases, with 14 bases remaining between them. The CDR3 region is CASSRPGVVYEQYF. In DNA form, the CDR3 reads TGTGCCAGCAGTCGGCCAGGGGTTGTCTACGAGCAGTACTTC.

This clonotype was counted many times. This chain joins TRBV15 and TRBJ2-5; D is undetermined. The CDR3 spans 13 residues. Germline-derived CDR1 and CDR2 are LNHNV and YYDKDF (reference sequence). Trimming took 2 bases from V and 2 from J, leaving 6 bases between them. The CDR3 loop reads CATSRQVQETQYF. CDR3 sequence (DNA): TGTGCCACCAGCAGACAGGTACAAGAGACCCAGTACTTC.

This clonotype was seen only a few times. V and J are TRBV6-2 or TRBV6-3 and TRBJ1-1; no firm D call. CDR3 length equals 12 residues. V gave up 2 bases and J gave up 11 bases, with 12 bases separating them. From germline, CDR1 is MNHEY and CDR2 SVGEGT. CDR3 in amino acids: CASSYEGREAFF. DNA of the CDR3: TGTGCCAGCAGTTACGAAGGGCGAGAGGCTTTCTTT.

This clonotype was counted many times. Here the CDR3 DNA reads TGCAGCGTTAGGTTTGGGGCCAACGTCCTGACTTTC. Protein product: CSVRFGANVLTF. The chain recombines TRBV29-1 with TRBJ2-6, with D unresolved. The V end was cut by 5 bases, the J end by 3 bases, with 5 bases between. The germline V gene has CDR1 SQVTM and CDR2 ANQGSEA. The CDR3 is 12 residues long.

V and J are TRBV7-6 and TRBJ2-7, with 9 nucleotides matching TRBD1. Losses at the gene ends were 5 bases for V and 5 bases for J; bases not matched to a gene: 10. This CDR3 is built from 15 residues. Per the germline V gene, CDR1 is SGHVS and CDR2 is FNYEAQ. The chain's CDR3 is CASSPGTGKIHEQYF. The DNA for the CDR3 is TGTGCCAGCAGCCCCGGGACAGGGAAAATCCACGAGCAGTACTTC.

This clonotype was seen ten or more times. The chain couples TRBV15 to TRBJ2-5, with D perhaps matching TRBD2 (6 bases). The CDR3 is made up of 12 amino acids. Trimming removed 7 bases at V and 1 base at J, with 7 bases between. CDR1 LNHNV and CDR2 YYDKDF come from the germline V gene (reference sequence). DNA of the CDR3: TGTGCCACCAATAGCGGCCAAGAGACCCAGTACTTC. Translation gives CATNSGQETQYF.

This clonotype has ten or more counts. The chain employs TRBV28 and TRBJ1-2; possible D gene TRBD1, 6 bases. V lost 6 bases and J lost 4, with 12 bases in between. The CDR3 is 13 residues long. The germline CDR1 and CDR2 sequences are MDHEN and SYDVKM. The CDR3 sequence: CASRPTGLYGYTF. For the CDR3, the DNA is TGTGCCAGCAGACCAACAGGGCTCTATGGCTACACCTTC.

This clonotype was found many times. CDR3 nucleotide sequence: TGTGCCAGCAGCTTAGAAGCGGGGTCCTACGAGCAGTACTTC. Amino acids: CASSLEAGSYEQYF. The chain uses TRBV11-2 and TRBJ2-7, with 7 positions matching TRBD2. The CDR3 consists of 14 residues. V shed 0 bases, J shed 1 base, and the junction held 0 bases outside the gene matches. Germline assignment: CDR1 SGHAT and CDR2 FQNNGV.

The rearrangement links TRBV5-5 to TRBJ2-2, with TRBD1 matching 9 bases. CDR3 size: 15 residues. The junction had 6 bases not matched to a gene; V was cut back by 4 bases and J by 5 bases. Germline assignment: CDR1 SGHKS and CDR2 YYEKEE (reference sequence). The CDR3: CASSPQGAGTGELFF. In DNA, the CDR3 is TGTGCCAGCAGCCCACAGGGGGCAGGGACCGGGGAGCTGTTTTTT.

This clonotype was observed at least ten times. The CDR3 coding sequence is TGTGCCAGCAGTTTTGGAAGACTAGGGACTGAAGCTTTCTTT. This translates into CASSFGRLGTEAFF. J is TRBJ1-1 and V is TRBV12-3 or TRBV12-4; D is uncertain. The CDR3 is 14 residues long. The V end lost 3 bases, the J end lost 5 bases, and 13 bases lay between the germline ends.

This sequence joins TRBV2 and TRBJ2-1; D is unresolved. Trimming removed 11 bases from V and 4 bases from J, with 21 bases in between. The CDR3 covers 15 residues. Germline CDR1 is SNHLY and CDR2 is FYNNEI. CDR3 in amino acids: CAFSPRRLKYNEQFF. The CDR3 nucleotides read TGTGCCTTCTCTCCCCGGCGCCTGAAATACAATGAGCAGTTCTTC. The whole variable domain, remainder taken from reference TRBV2 and TRBJ2-1, is EPEVTQTPSHQVTQMGQEVILRCVPISNHLYFYWYRQILGQKVEFLVSFYNNEISEKSEIFDDQFSVERPDGSNFTLKIRSTKLEDSAMYFCAFSPRRLKYNEQFFGPGTRLTVL.

This clonotype has ten or more counts. The chain recombines TRBV5-1 with TRBJ1-2; 8 bases agree with TRBD1. The J segment lost 6 bases and the V segment lost 0 bases, leaving 4 bases of the junction unmatched. The CDR3 loop spans 14 amino acids. Germline-derived CDR1 and CDR2 are SGHRS and YFSETQ. CDR3 in amino acids: CASSLDQGANGYTF. In DNA form, the CDR3 reads TGCGCCAGCAGCTTGGACCAGGGGGCGAATGGCTACACCTTC.

This clonotype was observed at least ten times. The genes are TRBV20-1 and TRBJ1-2; D is uncertain. CDR3 length: 11 residues. The ends were cut back, 5 bases at V and 3 bases at J, with 7 bases in the middle. Germline CDR1 and CDR2: DFQATT and SNEGSKA (reference sequence). CDR3 DNA: TGCAGTGCTTCGAAGGACTATGGCTACACCTTC. Translated: CSASKDYGYTF.

In this sample, this clonotype turned up a few times. The genes are TRBV6-5 and TRBJ1-4; TRBD1 matches at 9 bases. V was pared by 3 bases and J by 3 bases, with 2 bases of the junction left unmatched. The CDR3 sequence is 15 residues long. Germline-derived CDR1 and CDR2 are MNHEY and SVGAGI. The CDR3 DNA is TGTGCCAGCAGTTATGGACAGGGGTCTAATGAAAAACTGTTTTTT. Translation gives CASSYGQGSNEKLFF.

This clonotype was seen a few times. The chain couples TRBV19 to TRBJ2-5, with D perhaps TRBD2 (6 bases). The ends were cut back, 2 bases at V and 4 bases at J, with 11 bases in the middle. Germline-derived CDR1 and CDR2 are LNHDA and SQIVND (reference sequence). CDR3 length equals 14 residues. The CDR3: CASSISGVAETQYF. In DNA, the CDR3 is TGTGCCAGTAGTATATCGGGGGTAGCAGAGACCCAGTACTTC.